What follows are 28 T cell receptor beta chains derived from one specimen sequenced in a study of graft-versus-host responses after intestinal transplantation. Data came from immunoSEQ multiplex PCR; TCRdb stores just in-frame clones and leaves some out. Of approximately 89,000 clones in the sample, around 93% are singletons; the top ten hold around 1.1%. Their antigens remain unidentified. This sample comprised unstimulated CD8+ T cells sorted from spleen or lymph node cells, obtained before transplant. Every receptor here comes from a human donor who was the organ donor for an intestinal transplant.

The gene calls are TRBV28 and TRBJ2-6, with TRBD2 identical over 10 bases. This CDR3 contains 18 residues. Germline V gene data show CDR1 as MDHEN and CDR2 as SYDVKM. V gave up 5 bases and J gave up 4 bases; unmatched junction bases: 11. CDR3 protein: CASSNRIAGGSGANVLTF. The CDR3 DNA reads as TGTGCCAGCAGTAATAGAATAGCGGGAGGCTCGGGGGCCAACGTCCTGACTTTC.

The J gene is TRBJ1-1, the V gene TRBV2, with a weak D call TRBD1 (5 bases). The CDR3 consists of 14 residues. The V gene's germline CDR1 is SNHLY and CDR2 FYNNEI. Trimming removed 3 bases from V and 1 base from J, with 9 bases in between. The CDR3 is CASSDWGENTEAFF. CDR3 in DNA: TGTGCCAGCAGTGATTGGGGGGAGAACACTGAAGCTTTCTTT. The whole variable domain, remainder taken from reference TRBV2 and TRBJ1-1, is EPEVTQTPSHQVTQMGQEVILRCVPISNHLYFYWYRQILGQKVEFLVSFYNNEISEKSEIFDDQFSVERPDGSNFTLKIRSTKLEDSAMYFCASSDWGENTEAFFGQGTRLTVV.

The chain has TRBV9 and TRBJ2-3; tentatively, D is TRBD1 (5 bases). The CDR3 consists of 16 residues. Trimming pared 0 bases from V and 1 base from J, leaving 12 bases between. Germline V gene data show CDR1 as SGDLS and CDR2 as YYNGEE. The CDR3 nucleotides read TGTGCCAGCAGCGTAGTAGGGGTATTTGGCACAGATACGCAGTATTTT. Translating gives CASSVVGVFGTDTQYF. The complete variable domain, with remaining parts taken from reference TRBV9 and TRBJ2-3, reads DSGVTQTPKHLITATGQRVTLRCSPRSGDLSVYWYQQSLDQGLQFLIQYYNGEERAKGNILERFSAQQFPDLHSELNLSSLELGDSALYFCASSVVGVFGTDTQYFGPGTRLTVL.

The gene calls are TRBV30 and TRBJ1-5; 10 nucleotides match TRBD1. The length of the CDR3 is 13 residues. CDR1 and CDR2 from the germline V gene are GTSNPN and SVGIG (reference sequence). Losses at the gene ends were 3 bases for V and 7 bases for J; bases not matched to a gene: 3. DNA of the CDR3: TGTGCCTGGAGCGGGGACAGGGGACAGCCCCAGCATTTT. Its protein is CAWSGDRGQPQHF.

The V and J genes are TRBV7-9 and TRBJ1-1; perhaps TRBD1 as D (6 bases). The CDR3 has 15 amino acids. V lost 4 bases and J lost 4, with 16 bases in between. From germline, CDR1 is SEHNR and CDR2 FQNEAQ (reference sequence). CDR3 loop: CASSSPGQGFTEAFF. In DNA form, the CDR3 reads TGTGCCAGCAGCTCACCGGGGCAGGGGTTCACTGAAGCTTTCTTT.

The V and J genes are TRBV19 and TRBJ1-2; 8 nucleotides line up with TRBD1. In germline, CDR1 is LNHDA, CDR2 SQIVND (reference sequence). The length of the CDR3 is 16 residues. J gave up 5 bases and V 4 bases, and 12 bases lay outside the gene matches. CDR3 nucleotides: TGTGCCAGTAGTACCAACTTCGACAGGGGCCGGTATGGCTACACCTTC. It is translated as CASSTNFDRGRYGYTF. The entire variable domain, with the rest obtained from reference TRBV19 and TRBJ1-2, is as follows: DGGITQSPKYLFRKEGQNVTLSCEQNLNHDAMYWYRQDPGQGLRLIYYSQIVNDFQKGDIAEGYSVSREKKESFPLTVTSAQKNPTAFYLCASSTNFDRGRYGYTFGSGTRLTVV.

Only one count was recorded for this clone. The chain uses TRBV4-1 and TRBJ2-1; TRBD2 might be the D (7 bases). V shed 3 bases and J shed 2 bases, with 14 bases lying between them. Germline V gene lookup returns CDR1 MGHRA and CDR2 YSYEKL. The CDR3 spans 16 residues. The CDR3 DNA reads TGCGCCAGCAGCCATGGTGCGGGGGCAACCTACAATGAGCAGTTCTTC. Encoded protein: CASSHGAGATYNEQFF.

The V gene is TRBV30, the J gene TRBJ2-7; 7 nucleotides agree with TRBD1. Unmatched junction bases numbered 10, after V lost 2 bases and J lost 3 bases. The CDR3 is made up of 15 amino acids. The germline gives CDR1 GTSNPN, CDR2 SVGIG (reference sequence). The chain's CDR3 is CAWSRYGTVLYEQYF. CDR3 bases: TGTGCCTGGAGTCGTTACGGGACAGTCCTCTACGAGCAGTACTTC.

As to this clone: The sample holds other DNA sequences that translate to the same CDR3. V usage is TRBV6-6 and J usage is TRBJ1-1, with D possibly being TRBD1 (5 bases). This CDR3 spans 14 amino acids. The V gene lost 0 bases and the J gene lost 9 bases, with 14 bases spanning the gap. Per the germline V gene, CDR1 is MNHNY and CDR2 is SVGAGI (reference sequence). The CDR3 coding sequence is TGTGCCAGCAGTTACTCGAGTAAGGGGCCAAAAGCTTTCTTT. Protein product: CASSYSSKGPKAFF.

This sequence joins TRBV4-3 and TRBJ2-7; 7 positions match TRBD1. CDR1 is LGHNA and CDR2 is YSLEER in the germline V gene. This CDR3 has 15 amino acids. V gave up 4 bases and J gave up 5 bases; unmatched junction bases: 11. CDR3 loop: CASSPGGTGAHEQYF. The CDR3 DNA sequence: TGCGCCAGCAGCCCAGGGGGAACTGGGGCCCACGAGCAGTACTTC.

This chain's CDR3 is CASSLQTGESPQHF. The DNA for the CDR3 is TGTGCCAGCAGCCTACAGACAGGGGAGAGCCCCCAGCATTTT. The chain joins TRBV25-1 to TRBJ1-5; 8 bases are a match to TRBD1. Germline V CDR1 and CDR2: MGHDK, SYGVNS. The CDR3 sequence is 14 residues long. Trimming took 6 bases from V and 10 from J; bases not matched to a gene: 11.

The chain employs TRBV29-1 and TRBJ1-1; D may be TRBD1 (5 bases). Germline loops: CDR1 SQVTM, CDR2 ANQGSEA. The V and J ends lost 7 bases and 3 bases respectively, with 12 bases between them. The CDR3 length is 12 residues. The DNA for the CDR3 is TGCAGCGCGCGGGGGGGGGACACTGAAGCTTTCTTT. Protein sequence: CSARGGDTEAFF.

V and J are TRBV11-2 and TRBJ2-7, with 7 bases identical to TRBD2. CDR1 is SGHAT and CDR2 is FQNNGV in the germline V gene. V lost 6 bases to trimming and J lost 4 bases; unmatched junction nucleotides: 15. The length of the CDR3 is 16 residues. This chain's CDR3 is CASSYHRTQLAYEQYF. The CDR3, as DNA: TGTGCCAGCAGTTATCACAGGACTCAACTAGCGTACGAGCAGTACTTC.

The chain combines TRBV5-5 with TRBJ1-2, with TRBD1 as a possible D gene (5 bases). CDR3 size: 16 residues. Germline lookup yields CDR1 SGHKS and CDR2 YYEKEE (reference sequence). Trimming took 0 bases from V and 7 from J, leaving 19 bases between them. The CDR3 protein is CASSLAGREGTGGYTF. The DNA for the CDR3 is TGTGCCAGCAGCTTGGCCGGAAGGGAGGGGACCGGTGGCTACACCTTC.

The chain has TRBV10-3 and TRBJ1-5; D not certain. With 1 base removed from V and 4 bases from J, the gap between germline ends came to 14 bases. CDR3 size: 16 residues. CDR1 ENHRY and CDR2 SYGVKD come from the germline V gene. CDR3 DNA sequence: TGTGCCATCAGTGAGTTTCGGGTTGGAAAAAATCAGCCCCAGCATTTT. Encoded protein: CAISEFRVGKNQPQHF.

The CDR3 DNA is TGCGCCAGCAGCCAAGATCTCTGGGGCCGTACCTACGAGCAGTACTTC. It specifies CASSQDLWGRTYEQYF. The gene calls are TRBV4-3 and TRBJ2-7, with D perhaps matching TRBD1 (5 bases). V lost 0 bases, J lost 2 bases, and 14 bases lay in between. This CDR3 spans 16 amino acids. Germline V gives CDR1 LGHNA, CDR2 YSLEER.

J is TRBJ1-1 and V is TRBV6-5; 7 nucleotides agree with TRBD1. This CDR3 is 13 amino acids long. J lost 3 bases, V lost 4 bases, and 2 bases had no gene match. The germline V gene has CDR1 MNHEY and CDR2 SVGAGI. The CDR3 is CASSWDSYTEAFF. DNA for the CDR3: TGTGCCAGCAGTTGGGACAGCTACACTGAAGCTTTCTTT.

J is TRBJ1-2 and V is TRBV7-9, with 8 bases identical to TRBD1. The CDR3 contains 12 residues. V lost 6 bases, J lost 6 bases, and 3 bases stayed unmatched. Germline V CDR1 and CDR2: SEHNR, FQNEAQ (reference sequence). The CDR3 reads CASSDRGNGYTF. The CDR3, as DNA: TGTGCCAGCAGTGACAGGGGTAATGGCTACACCTTC. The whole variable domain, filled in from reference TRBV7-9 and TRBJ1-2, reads DTGVSQNPRHKITKRGQNVTFRCDPISEHNRLYWYRQTLGQGPEFLTYFQNEAQLEKSRLLSDRFSAERPKGSFSTLEIQRTEQGDSAMYLCASSDRGNGYTFGSGTRLTVV.

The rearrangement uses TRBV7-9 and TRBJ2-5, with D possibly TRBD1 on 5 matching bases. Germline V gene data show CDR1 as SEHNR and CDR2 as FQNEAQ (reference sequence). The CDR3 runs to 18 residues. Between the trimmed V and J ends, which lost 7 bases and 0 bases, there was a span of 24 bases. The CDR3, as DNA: TGTGCCAGCACCCCCCATCAGAAAAGGGGTCCGTACCAAGAGACCCAGTACTTC. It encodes CASTPHQKRGPYQETQYF.

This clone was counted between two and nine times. CDR3: CASSSTGWGNGYTF. The CDR3 DNA reads TGTGCCAGCAGCTCGACAGGGTGGGGGAATGGCTACACCTTC. The genes are TRBV5-4 and TRBJ1-2; 7 bases map to TRBD1. CDR3 length equals 14 residues. The trim removed 3 bases at V and 6 bases at J, leaving 8 bases unmatched. Germline CDR1 and CDR2: SGHNT and YYREEE (reference sequence). The whole variable domain, remainder taken from reference TRBV5-4 and TRBJ1-2, is ETGVTQSPTHLIKTRGQQVTLRCSSQSGHNTVSWYQQALGQGPQFIFQYYREEENGRGNFPPRFSGLQFPNYSSELNVNALELDDSALYLCASSSTGWGNGYTFGSGTRLTVV.

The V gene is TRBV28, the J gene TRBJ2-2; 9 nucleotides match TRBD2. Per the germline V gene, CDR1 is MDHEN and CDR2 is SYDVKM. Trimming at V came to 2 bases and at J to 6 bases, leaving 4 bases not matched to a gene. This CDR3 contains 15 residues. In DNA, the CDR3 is TGTGCCAGCAGTTTAATGCGGGAGGGCTCCGGGGAGCTGTTTTTT. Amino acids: CASSLMREGSGELFF.

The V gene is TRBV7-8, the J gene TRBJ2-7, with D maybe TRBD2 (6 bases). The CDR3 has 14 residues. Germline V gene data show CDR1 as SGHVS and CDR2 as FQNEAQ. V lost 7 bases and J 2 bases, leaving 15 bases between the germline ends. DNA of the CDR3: TGTGCCAGCACCCACCCCGGGGGAACCTACGAGCAGTACTTC. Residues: CASTHPGGTYEQYF.

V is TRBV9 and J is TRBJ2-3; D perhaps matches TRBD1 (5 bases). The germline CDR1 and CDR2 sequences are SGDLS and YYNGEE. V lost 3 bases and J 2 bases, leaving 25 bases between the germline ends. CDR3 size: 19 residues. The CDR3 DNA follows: TGTGCCAGCAGCGGTCACAATCGATCAGGGATGGGGCTCACAGATACGCAGTATTTT. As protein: CASSGHNRSGMGLTDTQYF.

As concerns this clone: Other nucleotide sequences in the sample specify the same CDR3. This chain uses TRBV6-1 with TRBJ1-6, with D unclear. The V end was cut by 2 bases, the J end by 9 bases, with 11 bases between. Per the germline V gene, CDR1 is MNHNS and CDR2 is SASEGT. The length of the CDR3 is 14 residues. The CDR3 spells CASSEITWSSPLHF. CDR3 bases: TGTGCCAGCAGTGAAATAACCTGGAGTTCACCCCTCCACTTT.

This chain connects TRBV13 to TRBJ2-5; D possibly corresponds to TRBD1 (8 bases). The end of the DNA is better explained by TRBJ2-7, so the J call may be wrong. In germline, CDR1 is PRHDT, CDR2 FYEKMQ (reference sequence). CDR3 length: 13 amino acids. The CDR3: CASSRYRGGEQYF. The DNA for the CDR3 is TGTGCCAGCAGCCGGTACAGGGGGGGCGAGCAGTACTTC.

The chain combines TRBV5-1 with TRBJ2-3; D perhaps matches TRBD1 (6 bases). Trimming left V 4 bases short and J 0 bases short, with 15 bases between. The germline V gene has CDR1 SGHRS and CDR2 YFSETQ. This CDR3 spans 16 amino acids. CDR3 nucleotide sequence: TGCGCCAGCAGCGGACTCCGGGACACAAGCACAGATACGCAGTATTTT. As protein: CASSGLRDTSTDTQYF.

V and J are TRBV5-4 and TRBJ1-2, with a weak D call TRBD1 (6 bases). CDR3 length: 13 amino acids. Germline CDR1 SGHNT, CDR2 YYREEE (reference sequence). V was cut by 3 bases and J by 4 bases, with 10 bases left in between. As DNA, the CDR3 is TGTGCCAGCAGCTCCCGGGACACCTATGGCTACACCTTC. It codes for CASSSRDTYGYTF.

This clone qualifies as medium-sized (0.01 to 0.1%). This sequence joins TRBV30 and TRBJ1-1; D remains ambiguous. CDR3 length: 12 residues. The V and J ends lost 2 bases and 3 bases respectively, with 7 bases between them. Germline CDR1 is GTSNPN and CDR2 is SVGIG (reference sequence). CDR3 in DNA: TGTGCCTGGAGTCCCGCGGACACTGAAGCTTTCTTT. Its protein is CAWSPADTEAFF.